This TCR beta chain was identified during a study of T-cell reconstitution after alpha-beta-depleted transplantation in children. Broader study findings: Several hundred expanded graft clones reportedly supplied alpha-beta T cells about two months after transplant. T-cell numbers and diversity, one year after transplant, stemmed largely from T cells that were newly produced. Recipient T cells and thymic progenitors that survived gave rise to the high TCRbeta diversity observed at day 60 in some patients.

The authors prepared the TCRbeta library with unique molecular identifiers. TCRdb re-called the PCR reads through MiXCR, storing one row per CDR3 protein. There are more than 500,000 distinct CDR3 sequences in the sample; approximately 10% occur only once, and 13% to 15% lies in the top ten. Germline assignment: CDR1 SGDLS and CDR2 YYNGEE. V was trimmed by 2 bases and J by 0 bases, leaving 9 bases between them. This CDR3 spans 15 amino acids. As for this clonotype: What it binds is unknown.

V is TRBV9 and J is TRBJ2-4; D is perhaps TRBD1 or TRBD2 (6 bases each). The specimen comprised PBMCs, mostly from graft donor cells, sampled 180 days after TCRalphabeta/CD19-depleted stem cell transplant. This TCR came from a female patient between 2 and 10 years old who had a stem cell transplant for aplastic anemia, so the T cells may come from the graft donor. The CDR3 loop is CASSVGGQAKNIQYF. CDR3 DNA sequence: TGTGCCAGCAGCGTTGGGGGGCAAGCCAAAAACATTCAGTACTTC. The full variable domain, its missing parts supplied by reference TRBV9 and TRBJ2-4, is DSGVTQTPKHLITATGQRVTLRCSPRSGDLSVYWYQQSLDQGLQFLIQYYNGEERAKGNILERFSAQQFPDLHSELNLSSLELGDSALYFCASSVGGQAKNIQYFGAGTRLSVL.